The TCR beta chain described here comes from a study of T cell changes during pregnancy in multiple sclerosis. The data were produced by immunoSEQ multiplex PCR, yet TCRdb's version contains in-frame clones alone and is incomplete. Of over 90,000 clones listed, approximately 93% were seen once; the top ten hold almost 1%. The V and J ends lost 0 bases and 1 base, in that order; junction bases with no gene match: 11. This CDR3 comprises 18 residues. The gene calls are TRBV23-1 and TRBJ2-5; 7 bases map to TRBD1. TRBV23-1 is an ORF, with its function uncertain. Source: peripheral blood, taken after pregnancy. The receptor's source is a female donor with multiple sclerosis, enrolled in a pregnancy study. In nucleotides, the CDR3 is TGCGCCAGCAGTCAATCTGGGACAGTGGACCATTGCCAAGAGACCCAGTACTTC. Translated, it gives CASSQSGTVDHCQETQYF.